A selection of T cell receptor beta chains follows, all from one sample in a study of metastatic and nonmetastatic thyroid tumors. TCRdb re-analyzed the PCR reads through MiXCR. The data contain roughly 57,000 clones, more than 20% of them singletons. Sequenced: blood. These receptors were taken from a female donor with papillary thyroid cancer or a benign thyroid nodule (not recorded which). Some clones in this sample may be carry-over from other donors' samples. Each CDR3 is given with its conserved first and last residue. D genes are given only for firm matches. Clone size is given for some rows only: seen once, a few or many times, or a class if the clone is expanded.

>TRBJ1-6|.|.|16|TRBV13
CASSHREAGYNSPLHF
TGTGCCAGCAGCCACAGGGAAGCGGGCTATAATTCACCCCTCCACTTT
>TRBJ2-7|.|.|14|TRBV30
CAWGPSAFRNEQYF
TGTGCCTGGGGCCCCTCTGCGTTTCGGAACGAGCAGTACTTC
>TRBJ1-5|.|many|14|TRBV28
CASSFQGSNQPQHF
TGTGCCAGCAGTTTTCAGGGTAGCAATCAGCCCCAGCATTTT
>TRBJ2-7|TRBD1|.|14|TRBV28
CAIHTWTGSYEQYF
TGTGCCATCCACACCTGGACAGGGTCCTACGAGCAGTACTTC
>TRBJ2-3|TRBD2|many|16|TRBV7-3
CASSSRPGTSADTQYF
TGTGCCAGCAGCTCGAGACCCGGGACTAGCGCAGATACGCAGTATTTT
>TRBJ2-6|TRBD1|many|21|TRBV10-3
CAIKGTGDSRGLSSGANVLTF
TGTGCCATCAAAGGGACAGGGGATTCTAGGGGGCTAAGCTCTGGGGCCAACGTCCTGACTTTC
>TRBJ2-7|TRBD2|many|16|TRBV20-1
CSARDTGDAGGVEQYF
TGCAGTGCTAGAGATACCGGGGACGCGGGAGGGGTCGAGCAGTACTTC
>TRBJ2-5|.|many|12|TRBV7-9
CASSSGQETQYF
TGTGCCAGCAGTTCTGGCCAAGAGACCCAGTACTTC
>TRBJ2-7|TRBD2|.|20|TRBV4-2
CASSPGRGMTSGKNPYEQYF
TGTGCCAGCAGCCCGGGACGGGGGATGACTAGCGGGAAGAATCCCTACGAGCAGTACTTC
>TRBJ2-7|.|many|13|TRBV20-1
CSAKEPYSYEQYF
TGCAGTGCTAAAGAACCTTACTCCTACGAGCAGTACTTC
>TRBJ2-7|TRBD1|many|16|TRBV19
CASSFSEADRGSEQYF
TGTGCCAGTAGTTTCTCCGAAGCTGACAGGGGATCCGAGCAGTACTTC
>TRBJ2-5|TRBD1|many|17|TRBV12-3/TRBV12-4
CASSLRGLTGGRETQYF
TGTGCCAGCAGTTTAAGGGGATTGACAGGGGGAAGGGAGACCCAGTACTTC
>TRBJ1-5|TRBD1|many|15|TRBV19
CASSLRTGGGQPQHF
TGTGCCAGTAGTTTGCGGACAGGAGGGGGTCAGCCCCAGCATTTT
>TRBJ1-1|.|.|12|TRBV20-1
CRALDCHTEAFF
TGCAGGGCTTTAGACTGCCACACTGAAGCTTTCTTT